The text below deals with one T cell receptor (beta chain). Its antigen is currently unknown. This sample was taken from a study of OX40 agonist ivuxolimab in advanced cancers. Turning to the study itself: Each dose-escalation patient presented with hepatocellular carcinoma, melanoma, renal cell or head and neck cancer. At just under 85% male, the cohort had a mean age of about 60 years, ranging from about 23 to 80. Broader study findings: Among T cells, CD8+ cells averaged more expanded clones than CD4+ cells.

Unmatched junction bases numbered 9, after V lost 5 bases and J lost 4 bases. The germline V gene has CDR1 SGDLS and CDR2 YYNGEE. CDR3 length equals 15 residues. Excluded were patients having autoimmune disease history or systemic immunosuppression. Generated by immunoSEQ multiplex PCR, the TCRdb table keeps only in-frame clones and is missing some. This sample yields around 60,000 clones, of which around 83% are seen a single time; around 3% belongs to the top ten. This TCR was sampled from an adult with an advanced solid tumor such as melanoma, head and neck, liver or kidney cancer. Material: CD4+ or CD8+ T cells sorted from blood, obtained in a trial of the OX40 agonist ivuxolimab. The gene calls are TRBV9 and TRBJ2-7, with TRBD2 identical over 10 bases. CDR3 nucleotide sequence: TGTGCCAGCAGTTACTTAGCGGGGGGAAATTACGAGCAGTACTTC. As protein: CASSYLAGGNYEQYF. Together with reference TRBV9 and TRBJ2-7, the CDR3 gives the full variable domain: DSGVTQTPKHLITATGQRVTLRCSPRSGDLSVYWYQQSLDQGLQFLIQYYNGEERAKGNILERFSAQQFPDLHSELNLSSLELGDSALYFCASSYLAGGNYEQYFGPGTRLTVT.